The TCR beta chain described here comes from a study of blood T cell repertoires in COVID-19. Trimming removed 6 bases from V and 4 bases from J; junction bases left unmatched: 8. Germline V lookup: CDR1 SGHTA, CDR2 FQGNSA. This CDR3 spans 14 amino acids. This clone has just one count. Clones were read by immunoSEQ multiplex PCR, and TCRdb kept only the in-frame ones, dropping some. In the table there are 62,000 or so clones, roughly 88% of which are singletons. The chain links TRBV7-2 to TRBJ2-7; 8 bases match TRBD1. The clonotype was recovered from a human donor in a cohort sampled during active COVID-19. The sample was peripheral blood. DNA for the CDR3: TGTGCCAGCAGAACAGGGGGGAGCGTATACGAGCAGTACTTC. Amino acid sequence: CASRTGGSVYEQYF.